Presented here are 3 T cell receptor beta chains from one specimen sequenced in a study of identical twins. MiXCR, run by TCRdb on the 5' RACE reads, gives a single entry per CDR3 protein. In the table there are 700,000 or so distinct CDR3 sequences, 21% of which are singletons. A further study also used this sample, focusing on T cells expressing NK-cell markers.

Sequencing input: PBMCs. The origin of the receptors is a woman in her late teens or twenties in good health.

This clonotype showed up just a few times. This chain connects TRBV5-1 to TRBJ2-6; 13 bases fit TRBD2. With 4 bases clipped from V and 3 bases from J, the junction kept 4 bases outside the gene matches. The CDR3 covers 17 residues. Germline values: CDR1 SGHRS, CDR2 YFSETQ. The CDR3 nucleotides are TGCGCCAGCAGCAATCGACTAGCGGGAGGTGGGGCCAACGTCCTGACTTTC. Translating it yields CASSNRLAGGGANVLTF.

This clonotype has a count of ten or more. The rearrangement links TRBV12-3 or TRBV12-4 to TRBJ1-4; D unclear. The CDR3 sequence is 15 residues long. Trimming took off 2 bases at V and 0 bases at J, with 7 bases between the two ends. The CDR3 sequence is CASSLWSATNEKLFF. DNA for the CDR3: TGTGCCAGCAGTTTATGGTCAGCAACTAATGAAAAACTGTTTTTT.

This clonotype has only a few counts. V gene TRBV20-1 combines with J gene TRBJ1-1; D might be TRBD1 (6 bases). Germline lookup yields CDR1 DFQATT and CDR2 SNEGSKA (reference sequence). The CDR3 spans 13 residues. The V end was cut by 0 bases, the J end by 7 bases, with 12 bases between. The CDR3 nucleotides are TGCAGTGCTAGAGATCCCGGACAGATTGAAGCTTTCTTT. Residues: CSARDPGQIEAFF.